These T cell receptor beta chains were read from a single sample in a study of T cells in Graves' hyperthyroidism and ophthalmopathy. TCRdb reprocessed the multiplex PCR reads with MiXCR, giving one entry per CDR3 protein. The table records 640,000 or so distinct CDR3 sequences, approximately 15% of them present only once. Sequencing was performed on blood. These receptors originate from a woman in her thirties or forties with Graves' ophthalmopathy. Each CDR3 is given with its conserved first and last residue. A D gene is named only where the DNA matches it firmly. The listing skips clone size in some rows; elsewhere it reads once, few, many or a size class.

J | V | D | size | CDR3 | DNA
TRBJ1-2 | TRBV6-2/TRBV6-3 | . | . | CASSYQGFYGYTF | TGTGCCAGCAGTTACCAGGGTTTCTATGGCTACACCTTC
TRBJ2-7 | TRBV20-1 | TRBD1 | many | CSARDLYRGNGEQYF | TGCAGTGCTAGAGATCTCTACAGGGGTAACGGCGAGCAGTACTTC
TRBJ2-5 | TRBV29-1 | TRBD1 | many | CSAPRTGVRETQYF | TGCAGCGCTCCACGGACAGGGGTTCGAGAGACCCAGTACTTC
TRBJ2-4 | TRBV20-1 | TRBD1 | few | CSAHRRDRELAKNIQYF | TGCAGTGCCCACCGCCGGGACAGGGAACTAGCCAAAAACATTCAGTACTTC
TRBJ2-7 | TRBV20-1 | TRBD2 | many | CSARHPGLAGGEQYF | TGCAGTGCTAGACATCCGGGACTAGCGGGAGGCGAGCAGTACTTC
TRBJ2-5 | TRBV19 | TRBD2 | few | CASSPRSASGPKETQYF | TGTGCCAGTAGCCCCAGGTCCGCTAGCGGACCGAAAGAGACCCAGTACTTC
TRBJ1-1 | TRBV28 | . | many | CASSPRTRYTEAFF | TGTGCCAGCAGTCCGCGGACTCGTTACACTGAAGCTTTCTTT
TRBJ1-5 | TRBV20-1 | . | many | CSARGYYGGPNQPQHF | TGCAGTGCTAGAGGGTACTATGGCGGACCAAATCAGCCCCAGCATTTT
TRBJ2-7 | TRBV6-2/TRBV6-3 | TRBD2 | many | CASSFLAGYEQYF | TGTGCCAGCAGTTTCCTAGCGGGATACGAGCAGTACTTC
TRBJ2-5 | TRBV29-1 | . | many | CSVDGTGQETQYF | TGCAGCGTAGATGGGACGGGCCAAGAGACCCAGTACTTC
TRBJ1-2 | TRBV30 | . | few | CAWRAGVTSGYGYTF | TGTGCCTGGAGGGCCGGGGTCACTTCAGGTTATGGCTACACCTTC
TRBJ1-2 | TRBV29-1 | . | few | CSVAPSGGYTF | TGCAGCGTTGCCCCCAGCGGGGGCTACACCTTC
TRBJ1-3 | TRBV6-5 | . | many | CASSFTALSGNTIYF | TGTGCCAGCAGTTTTACAGCGCTCTCTGGAAACACCATATATTTT
TRBJ2-7 | TRBV11-2 | TRBD1 | many | CASSLGQGNEQYF | TGTGCCAGCAGTTTGGGACAGGGCAACGAGCAGTACTTC
TRBJ1-2 | TRBV4-1 | TRBD1 | . | CASSLRRTGEYGYTF | TGCGCCAGCAGCCTGCGAAGGACAGGGGAATATGGCTACACCTTC
TRBJ1-3 | TRBV6-1 | . | many | CASSLSTVLSGNTIYF | TGTGCCAGCAGTCTATCAACAGTCCTCTCGGGAAACACCATATATTTT
TRBJ2-2 | TRBV15 | . | many | CATSRDSWTANTGELFF | TGTGCCACCAGCAGAGACTCTTGGACAGCGAACACCGGGGAGCTGTTTTTT
TRBJ2-7 | TRBV6-2/TRBV6-3 | TRBD2 | . | CASSLQSGGAEYEQYF | TGTGCCAGCAGCCTACAGAGCGGGGGGGCGGAGTACGAGCAGTACTTC
TRBJ2-7 | TRBV12-5 | . | many | CASGLKGVGGEQYF | TGTGCTAGTGGTTTAAAAGGGGTAGGTGGCGAGCAGTACTTC
TRBJ2-7 | TRBV4-2 | TRBD2 | many | CASSQVGSGDYEQYF | TGTGCCAGCAGCCAAGTTGGTAGCGGGGACTACGAGCAGTACTTC
TRBJ1-5 | TRBV20-1 | . | many | CSASEDGTTIHF | TGCAGTGCTAGTGAAGATGGGACTACCATACATTTT
TRBJ2-2 | TRBV6-1 | . | . | CASKEGIAGELFF | TGTGCCAGCAAGGAGGGGATCGCCGGGGAGCTGTTTTTT